The T cell receptor beta chain under discussion was sequenced for a study of blood T cell repertoires in COVID-19. In the authors' workflow: Amplification of reference gene primers provided the estimated nucleated cell counts. Clones were read by immunoSEQ multiplex PCR, and TCRdb kept only the in-frame ones, dropping some. The V and J calls and clone size were taken over from that table, and D and trimming were inferred from the DNA. The data show approximately 220,000 clones, with less than 90% seen just once and roughly 2.7% held by the top ten. The germline V gene encodes CDR1 MNHEY and CDR2 SMNVEV (reference sequence). The CDR3 totals 15 residues. V was trimmed by 3 bases and J by 10 bases, leaving 16 bases between them. Ten or more counts support this clone.

This rearrangement joins TRBV27 to TRBJ1-6; a weak D match, TRBD1 (5 bases). Sequenced: PBMCs or T cells enriched from blood (not recorded which). The receptor was derived from a woman under 40 who had recovered from COVID-19. CDR3 nucleotide sequence: TGTGCCAGCAGTTTGGGGGGATTCTTCGGGTCACCCCTCCACTTT. Amino acids: CASSLGGFFGSPLHF.